Given below is one TCR beta chain in context. The sample is drawn from a study of identical twins. The CDR3 runs to 14 residues. Trimming pared 3 bases from V and 4 bases from J, leaving 13 bases between. CDR1 and CDR2 from the germline V gene are DFQATT and SNEGSKA (reference sequence). Everyone who gave samples was a healthy Caucasian. TCRdb fed the 5' RACE reads into MiXCR, producing one record per CDR3 protein. The data show roughly 480,000 distinct CDR3 sequences, roughly 24% seen once. This same sample was also taken into another study, of T cells expressing NK-cell markers. That source notes: The contribution of dominant NKG2C+ clonotypes to CD8+ T cells in about 6 donors was about 1.0-7.0%.

The specimen sequenced was CD4+ T cells sorted from blood. The gene calls are TRBV20-1 and TRBJ2-4; D assignment may be TRBD1 or TRBD2 (6 bases each). The sequence was collected from a woman in her late teens or twenties in good health. The CDR3 DNA sequence: TGCAGTGCTAGGGGCGGCGGGACAAAAAACATTCAGTACTTC. Its protein product is CSARGGGTKNIQYF.